Shown below are 16 T cell receptor beta chains from a single sample sequenced in a study of T cells expressing NK-cell markers. From its re-call of the 5' RACE reads, TCRdb lists each CDR3 protein once, without DNA. The specimen's table records 200,000 to 300,000 distinct CDR3 sequences. The material sequenced was blood T cells: a sorted CD56 or NKG2C T cell subset, CD4+ or CD8+ T cells, or bulk PBMC T cells (not recorded which). These receptors were collected from a man younger than 35 in good health.

This chain joins TRBV10-3 and TRBJ1-3. Per germline, CDR1 ENHRY and CDR2 SYGVKD. The length of the CDR3 is 15 residues. CDR3 protein: CAITEGRTLGNTIYF.

The chain combines TRBV12-3 or TRBV12-4 with TRBJ2-5. The CDR3 consists of 16 residues. Here the CDR3 reads CASSSWGIGDGETQYF.

The rearrangement links TRBV4-2 to TRBJ2-2. Germline V gene sequence: CDR1 LGHNA, CDR2 YNFKEQ. The CDR3 length is 12 residues. The CDR3 sequence is CASSQDTGELFF.

The chain joins TRBV19 to TRBJ1-6; lacking DNA, the TRBD1 call made by TCRdb goes unchecked. CDR1 LNHDA and CDR2 SQIVND come from the germline V gene (reference sequence). This CDR3 has 20 amino acids. CDR3 amino acids: CASSSPWGGDLSSYNSPLHF.

The gene calls are TRBV12-3 or TRBV12-4 and TRBJ1-6. The CDR3 runs to 15 residues. The CDR3: CASSFGGTYNSPLHF.

This chain connects TRBV7-2 to TRBJ1-3. The germline V gene has CDR1 SGHTA and CDR2 FQGNSA. This CDR3 has 13 amino acids. The CDR3 sequence: CASSSLGWDTIYF.

The rearrangement links TRBV20-1 to TRBJ1-1; TCRdb proposes TRBD1, but this gene call is untestable without DNA. This CDR3 is 15 amino acids long. The germline V gene has CDR1 DFQATT and CDR2 SNEGSKA (reference sequence). This CDR3 is CSARDPGGGGTEAFF.

The chain is built from TRBV12-3 or TRBV12-4 and TRBJ1-4. This CDR3 region has 14 residues. Here the CDR3 reads CASSFSGINEKLFF.

The V call is TRBV6-1, the J call TRBJ2-1; no DNA is available, so the TRBD2 call from TCRdb remains unchecked. CDR3 length: 16 amino acids. Looked up from germline, CDR1 is MNHNS and CDR2 is SASEGT. The CDR3: CASSPTAGEGYNEQFF.

The CDR3 sequence: CSGSDRDRGLETQYF. V gene TRBV20-1 combines with J gene TRBJ2-5; TCRdb reports TRBD1, a call that lacks DNA to check it against. This CDR3 spans 15 amino acids. CDR1 is DFQATT and CDR2 is SNEGSKA in the germline V gene (reference sequence).

The rearrangement uses TRBV20-1 and TRBJ2-7; TCRdb reports TRBD2, a call that lacks DNA to check it against. CDR1 DFQATT and CDR2 SNEGSKA come from the germline V gene (reference sequence). This CDR3 is 14 amino acids long. This chain's CDR3 is CSARDRVQREEQYF.

This sequence joins TRBV20-1 and TRBJ2-2; checking the TCRdb D call of TRBD2 is not possible without DNA. CDR3 length: 14 amino acids. CDR1 and CDR2 (germline): DFQATT, SNEGSKA (reference sequence). The CDR3 loop is CSAASGRNTGELFF.

V and J are TRBV12-3 or TRBV12-4 and TRBJ2-2; lacking DNA, the TRBD1 call made by TCRdb goes unchecked. This CDR3 region has 16 residues. The CDR3 is CASSLYRSGGSGELFF.

This chain links TRBV29-1 with TRBJ2-1; the TRBD2 assignment by TCRdb is unverifiable without DNA. CDR1 is SQVTM and CDR2 is ANQGSEA in the germline V gene. The length of the CDR3 is 17 residues. CDR3 loop: CSVEGPLREPAYNEQFF.

V and J are TRBV5-1 and TRBJ1-1. Germline V gene lookup returns CDR1 SGHRS and CDR2 YFSETQ. This CDR3 comprises 13 residues. CDR3 residues: CASSPEVNTEAFF.

This chain connects TRBV7-2 to TRBJ1-5. CDR3 size: 15 residues. Looked up from germline, CDR1 is SGHTA and CDR2 is FQGNSA. CDR3 loop: CASSLGTDLNQPQHF.